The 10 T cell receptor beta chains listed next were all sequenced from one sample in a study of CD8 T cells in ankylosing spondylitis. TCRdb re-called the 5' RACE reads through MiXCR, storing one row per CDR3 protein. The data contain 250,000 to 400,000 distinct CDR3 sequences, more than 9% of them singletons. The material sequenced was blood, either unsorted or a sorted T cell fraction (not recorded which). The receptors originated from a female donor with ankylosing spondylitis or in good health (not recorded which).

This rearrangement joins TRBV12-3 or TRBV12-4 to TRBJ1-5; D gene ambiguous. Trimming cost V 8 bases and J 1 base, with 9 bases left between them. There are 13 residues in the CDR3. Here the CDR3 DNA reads TGTGCCAGCGGAGAAGGGAGCAATCAGCCCCAGCATTTT. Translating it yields CASGEGSNQPQHF.

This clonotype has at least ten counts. CDR3 nucleotide sequence: TGCGCCAGCAGCAAGACGGACAGAAACTATGGCTACACCTTC. It translates to CASSKTDRNYGYTF. The genes are TRBV5-1 and TRBJ1-2, with D tentatively TRBD1 (6 bases). The ends were cut back, 4 bases at V and 2 bases at J, with 12 bases in the middle. The CDR3 length is 14 residues. Looked up from germline, CDR1 is SGHRS and CDR2 is YFSETQ.

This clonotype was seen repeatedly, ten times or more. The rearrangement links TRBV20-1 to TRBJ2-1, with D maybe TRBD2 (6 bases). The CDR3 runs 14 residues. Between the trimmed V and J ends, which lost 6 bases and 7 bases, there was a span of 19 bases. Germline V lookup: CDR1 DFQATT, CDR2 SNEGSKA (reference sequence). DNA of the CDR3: TGCAGTGCCGTATCAGGTATAGCGGTAAATGAGCAGTTCTTC. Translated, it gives CSAVSGIAVNEQFF.

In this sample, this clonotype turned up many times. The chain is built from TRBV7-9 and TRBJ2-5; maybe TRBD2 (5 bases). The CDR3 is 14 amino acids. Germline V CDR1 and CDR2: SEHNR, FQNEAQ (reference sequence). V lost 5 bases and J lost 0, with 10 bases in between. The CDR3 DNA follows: TGTGCCAGCAGCAGCGGAGAGTACCAAGAGACCCAGTACTTC. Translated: CASSSGEYQETQYF.

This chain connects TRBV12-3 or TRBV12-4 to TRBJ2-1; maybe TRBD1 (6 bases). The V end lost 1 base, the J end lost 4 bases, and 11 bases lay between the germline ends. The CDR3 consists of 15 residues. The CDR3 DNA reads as TGTGCCAGCAGTTTAGGGGGGCTCCCTTACAATGAGCAGTTCTTC. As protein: CASSLGGLPYNEQFF.

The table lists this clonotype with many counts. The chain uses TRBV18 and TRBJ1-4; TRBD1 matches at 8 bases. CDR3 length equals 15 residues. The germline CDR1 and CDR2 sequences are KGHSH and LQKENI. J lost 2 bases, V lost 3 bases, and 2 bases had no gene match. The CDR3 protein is CASSPRGPTNEKLFF. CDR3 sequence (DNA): TGTGCCAGCTCACCCAGGGGGCCGACTAATGAAAAACTGTTTTTT. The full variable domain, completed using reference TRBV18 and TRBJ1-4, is NAGVMQNPRHLVRRRGQEARLRCSPMKGHSHVYWYRQLPEEGLKFMVYLQKENIIDESGMPKERFSAEFPKEGPSILRIQQVVRGDSAAYFCASSPRGPTNEKLFFGSGTQLSVL.

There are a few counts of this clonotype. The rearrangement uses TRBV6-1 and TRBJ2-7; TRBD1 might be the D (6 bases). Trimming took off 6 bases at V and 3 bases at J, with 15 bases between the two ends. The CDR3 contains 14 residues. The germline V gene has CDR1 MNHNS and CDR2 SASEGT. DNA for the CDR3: TGTGCCAGCAGGAAATACCGGGACAACTACGAGCAGTACTTC. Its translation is CASRKYRDNYEQYF.

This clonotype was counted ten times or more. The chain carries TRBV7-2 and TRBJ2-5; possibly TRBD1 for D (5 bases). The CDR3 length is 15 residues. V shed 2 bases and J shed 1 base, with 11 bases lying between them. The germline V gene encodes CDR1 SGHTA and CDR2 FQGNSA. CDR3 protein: CASSLQGWGQETQYF. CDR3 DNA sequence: TGTGCCAGCAGCTTACAGGGTTGGGGCCAAGAGACCCAGTACTTC.

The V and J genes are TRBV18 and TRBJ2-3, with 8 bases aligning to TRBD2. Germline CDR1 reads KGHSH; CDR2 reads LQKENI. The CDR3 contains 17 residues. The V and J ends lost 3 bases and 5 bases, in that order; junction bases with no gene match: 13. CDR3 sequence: CASSPTPGGPTRDTQYF. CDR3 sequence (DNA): TGTGCCAGCTCACCGACGCCGGGAGGGCCGACCAGAGATACGCAGTATTTT.

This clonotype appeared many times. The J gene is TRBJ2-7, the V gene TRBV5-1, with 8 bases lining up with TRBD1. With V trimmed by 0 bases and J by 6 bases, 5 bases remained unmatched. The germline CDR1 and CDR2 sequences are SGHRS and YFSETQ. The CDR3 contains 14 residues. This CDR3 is CASSLGDRIAEQYF. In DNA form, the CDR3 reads TGCGCCAGCAGCTTGGGGGACAGGATTGCCGAGCAGTACTTC.